The clone carrying this T cell receptor gamma chain occurred a few times. Its antigen is undetermined. The template was reverse-transcribed extracted RNA. The CDR3 regions were amplified by multiplex PCR from V-gene primers to a constant-region primer. TCRdb reanalysed the multiplex PCR reads with CATT. The table lists about 36,000 gamma-chain clones, 20% of them singletons. Purity of the sorted Vdelta1+ thymocytes ranged from 98% to 99.6%. This record belongs to a study of Vδ1+ human thymocytes. Study results and limitations: Highly polyclonal TRG and TRD repertoires with Gaussian CDR3 length distributions appeared in thymus.

Trimming at V came to 4 bases and at J to 0 bases, leaving 9 bases not matched to a gene. Germline V CDR1 and CDR2: EGSNGY, YDSYNSKV. The CDR3 runs to 15 residues. This sequence joins TRGV2 and TRGJ1 or TRGJ2. The receptor's source is a girl younger than two who had congenital heart surgery. Material for sequencing was Vdelta1+ gamma-delta thymocytes from the thymus. Indicated subset: FACS-sorted CD3+ TCRalphabeta- TCRVdelta1+ TCRVdelta2- thymocytes. The CDR3 DNA reads as TGTGCCACCTGGGATGAACTTGGGAATTATTATAAGAAACTCTTT. Protein sequence: CATWDELGNYYKKLF.